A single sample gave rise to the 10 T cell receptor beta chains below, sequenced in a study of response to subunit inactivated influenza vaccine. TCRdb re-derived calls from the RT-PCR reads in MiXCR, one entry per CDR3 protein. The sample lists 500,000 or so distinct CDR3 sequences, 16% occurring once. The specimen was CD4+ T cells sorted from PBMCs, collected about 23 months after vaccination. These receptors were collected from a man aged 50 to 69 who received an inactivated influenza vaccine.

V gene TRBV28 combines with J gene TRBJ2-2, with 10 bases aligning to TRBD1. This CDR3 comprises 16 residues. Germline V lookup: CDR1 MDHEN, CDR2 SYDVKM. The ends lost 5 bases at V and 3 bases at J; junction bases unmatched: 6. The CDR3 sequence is CASSTTGTGDTGELFF. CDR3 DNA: TGTGCCAGCAGTACAACCGGGACAGGGGACACCGGGGAGCTGTTTTTT.

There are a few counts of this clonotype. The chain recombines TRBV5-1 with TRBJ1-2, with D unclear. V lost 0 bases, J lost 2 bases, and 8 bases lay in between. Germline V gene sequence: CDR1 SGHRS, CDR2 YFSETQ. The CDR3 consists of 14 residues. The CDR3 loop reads CASSLVPDNYGYTF. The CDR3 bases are TGCGCCAGCAGCTTGGTCCCGGACAACTATGGCTACACCTTC.

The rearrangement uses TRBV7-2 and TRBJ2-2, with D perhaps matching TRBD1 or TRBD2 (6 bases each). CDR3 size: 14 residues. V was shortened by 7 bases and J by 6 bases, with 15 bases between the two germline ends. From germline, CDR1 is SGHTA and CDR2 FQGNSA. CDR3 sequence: CASKGGAIAGELFF. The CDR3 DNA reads TGTGCCAGCAAGGGGGGCGCTATCGCCGGGGAGCTGTTTTTT. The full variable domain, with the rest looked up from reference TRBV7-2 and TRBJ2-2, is GAGVSQSPSNKVTEKGKDVELRCDPISGHTALYWYRQSLGQGLEFLIYFQGNSAPDKSGLPSDRFSAERTGGSVSTLTIQRTQQEDSAVYLCASKGGAIAGELFFGEGSRLTVL.

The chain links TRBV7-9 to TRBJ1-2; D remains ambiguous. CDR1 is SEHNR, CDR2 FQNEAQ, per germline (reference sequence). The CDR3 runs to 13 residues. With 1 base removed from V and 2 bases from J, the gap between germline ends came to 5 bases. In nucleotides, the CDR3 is TGTGCCAGCAGCTTAGAGTACAACTATGGCTACACCTTC. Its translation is CASSLEYNYGYTF.

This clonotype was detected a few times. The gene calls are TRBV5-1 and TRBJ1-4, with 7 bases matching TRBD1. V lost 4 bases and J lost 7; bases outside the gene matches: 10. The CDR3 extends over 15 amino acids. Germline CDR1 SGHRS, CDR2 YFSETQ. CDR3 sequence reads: CASSLATGKSEKLFF. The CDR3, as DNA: TGCGCCAGCAGCCTAGCGACAGGGAAGAGTGAAAAACTGTTTTTT.

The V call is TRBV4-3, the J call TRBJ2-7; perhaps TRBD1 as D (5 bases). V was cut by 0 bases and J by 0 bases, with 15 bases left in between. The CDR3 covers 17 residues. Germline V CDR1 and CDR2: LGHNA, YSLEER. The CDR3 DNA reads TGCGCCAGCAGCCAAGAAAATTCCGGCGGACACTCCTACGAGCAGTACTTC. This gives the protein CASSQENSGGHSYEQYF.

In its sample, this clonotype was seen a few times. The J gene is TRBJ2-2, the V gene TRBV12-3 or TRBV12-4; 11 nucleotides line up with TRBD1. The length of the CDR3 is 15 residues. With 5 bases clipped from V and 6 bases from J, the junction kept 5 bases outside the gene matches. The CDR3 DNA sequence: TGTGCCAGCAGTCCGGGACAGGGGGTGGCCGGGGAGCTGTTTTTT. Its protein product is CASSPGQGVAGELFF.

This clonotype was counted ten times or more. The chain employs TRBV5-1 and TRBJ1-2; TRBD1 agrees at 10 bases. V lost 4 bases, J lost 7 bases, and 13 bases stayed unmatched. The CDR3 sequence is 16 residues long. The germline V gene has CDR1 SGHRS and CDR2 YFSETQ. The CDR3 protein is CASSPGQGVSLGGYTF. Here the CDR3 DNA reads TGCGCCAGCAGCCCAGGACAGGGGGTGTCTCTGGGTGGCTACACCTTC.

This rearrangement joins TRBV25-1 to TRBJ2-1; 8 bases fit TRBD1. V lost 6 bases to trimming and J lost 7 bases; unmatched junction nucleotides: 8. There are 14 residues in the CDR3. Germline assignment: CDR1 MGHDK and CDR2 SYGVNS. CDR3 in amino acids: CASSRQGARNEQFF. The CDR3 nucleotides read TGTGCCAGCAGCCGGCAGGGGGCGCGGAATGAGCAGTTCTTC.

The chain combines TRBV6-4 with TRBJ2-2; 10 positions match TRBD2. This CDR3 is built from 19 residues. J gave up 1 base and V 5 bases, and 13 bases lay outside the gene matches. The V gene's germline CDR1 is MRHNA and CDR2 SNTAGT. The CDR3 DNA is TGTGCCAGCAGTCCCCGGCGAGCGGGAGGGCCACAGAACACCGGGGAGCTGTTTTTT. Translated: CASSPRRAGGPQNTGELFF.